This T cell receptor beta chain was obtained from a study of CD4+ T cells in melanoma. Study conclusions and caveats: A reported correlation linked neoantigen-specific CD4+ T cells to CD8+, macrophage and B cell function.

Libraries were prepared by immunoSEQ multiplex PCR; TCRdb keeps only in-frame clonotypes and omits some of them. The sample consists of roughly 3,600 clones, around 73% of them appearing once. Germline lookup yields CDR1 SEHNR and CDR2 FQNEAQ (reference sequence). CDR3 length: 15 amino acids. V dropped 5 bases and J dropped 8 bases, with 19 bases sitting between them. About this clone itself: Its antigen is unknown.

The chain is built from TRBV7-9 and TRBJ2-1; D is possibly TRBD2 (5 bases). The clonotype comes from a human donor with melanoma. Input material: tumor tissue. CDR3 coding DNA: TGTGCCAGCAGCGCCCGGGCCGGGGATTACGATGAGCAGTTCTTC. This gives the protein CASSARAGDYDEQFF. The full variable domain, in which reference TRBV7-9 and TRBJ2-1 provide the parts outside the CDR3, is DTGVSQNPRHKITKRGQNVTFRCDPISEHNRLYWYRQTLGQGPEFLTYFQNEAQLEKSRLLSDRFSAERPKGSFSTLEIQRTEQGDSAMYLCASSARAGDYDEQFFGPGTRLTVL.